This entry describes one TCR beta chain. This entry comes from a study of Ad26.COV2.S vaccination and SARS-CoV-2 variants. Sequenced by immunoSEQ multiplex PCR; TCRdb stores in-frame clones only, minus some. The sample yields 500,000 or so clones, roughly 89% seen once. Treatment meaning: roughly 19 received Ad26.COV2.S at low or high dose, single or two shots; 5 received placebo; per-sample allocation not given. The investigators took samples on day 63 after the first vaccine or placebo injection. The V gene lost 2 bases and the J gene lost 3 bases, with 5 bases spanning the gap. The CDR3 is made up of 12 amino acids. CDR1 is GTSNPN and CDR2 is SVGIG in the germline V gene (reference sequence).

The origin of this receptor is a person between 18 and 65 years old who received the Ad26.COV2.S COVID-19 vaccine or a placebo. Sequencing was performed on peripheral blood, taken in a trial of Ad26.COV2.S vaccine versus placebo. The chain combines TRBV30 with TRBJ1-3; D gene uncertain. The CDR3, as DNA: TGTGCCTGGAGTACTAATGGAAACACCATATATTTT. Its protein product is CAWSTNGNTIYF.